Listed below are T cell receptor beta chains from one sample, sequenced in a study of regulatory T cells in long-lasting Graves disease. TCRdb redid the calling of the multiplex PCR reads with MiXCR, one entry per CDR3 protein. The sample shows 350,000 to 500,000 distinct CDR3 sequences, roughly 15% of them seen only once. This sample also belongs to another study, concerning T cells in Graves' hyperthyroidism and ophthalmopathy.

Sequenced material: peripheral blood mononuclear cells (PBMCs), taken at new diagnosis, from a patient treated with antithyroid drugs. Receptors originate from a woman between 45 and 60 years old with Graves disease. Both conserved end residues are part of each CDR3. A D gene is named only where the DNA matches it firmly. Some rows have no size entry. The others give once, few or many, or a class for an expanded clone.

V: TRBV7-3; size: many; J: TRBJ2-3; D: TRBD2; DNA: TGTGCCAGCAGCTTAAGGGGAGGGGACCTACGCCCCACAGATACGCAGTATTTT; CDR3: CASSLRGGDLRPTDTQYF
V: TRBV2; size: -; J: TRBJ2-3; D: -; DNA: TGTGCCAGCATCCCCAAACAGGGTCCCACCGCCGACACAGATACGCAGTATTTT; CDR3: CASIPKQGPTADTDTQYF
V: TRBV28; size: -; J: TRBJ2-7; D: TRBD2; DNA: TGTGCCAGCAGTTTCCCGGGACTAGCGGGAACCTACGAGCAGTACTTC; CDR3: CASSFPGLAGTYEQYF
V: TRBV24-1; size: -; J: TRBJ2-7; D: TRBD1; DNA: TGTGCCACCAGTGACCCGGGACAGGGTCACTACGAGCAGTACTTC; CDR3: CATSDPGQGHYEQYF
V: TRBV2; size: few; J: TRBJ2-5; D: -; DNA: TGTGCCAGCAGTTACCTAGCGATCACCCAGTACTTC; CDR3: CASSYLAITQYF
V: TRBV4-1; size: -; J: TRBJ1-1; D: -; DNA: TGCGCCAGCAGCCCCCTGACAGGACGGAACACTGAAGCTTTCTTT; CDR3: CASSPLTGRNTEAFF
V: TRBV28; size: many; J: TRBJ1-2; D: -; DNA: TGTGCCAGCAGCCCGCCTGGCTACACCTTC; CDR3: CASSPPGYTF
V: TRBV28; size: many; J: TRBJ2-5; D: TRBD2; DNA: TGTGCCAGCAGTTTATCTATGGGGACTAACCAAGAGACCCAGTACTTC; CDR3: CASSLSMGTNQETQYF
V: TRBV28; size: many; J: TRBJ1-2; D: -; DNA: TGTGCCAGCAGTTTATCCAGGGGCTATGGCTACACCTTC; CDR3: CASSLSRGYGYTF
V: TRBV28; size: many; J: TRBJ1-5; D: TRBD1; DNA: TGTGCCAGCTCTTTCGGACAGGGGGCCGAGCAGCCCCAGCATTTT; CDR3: CASSFGQGAEQPQHF
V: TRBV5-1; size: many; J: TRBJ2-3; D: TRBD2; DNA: TGCGCCAGCAGGCCTAGCGGGAGGAGCACAGATACGCAGTATTTT; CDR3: CASRPSGRSTDTQYF
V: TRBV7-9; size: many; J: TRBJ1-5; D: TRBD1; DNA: TGTGCCAGCTCACAGGGGATAGGAAGCAATCAGCCCCAGCATTTT; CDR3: CASSQGIGSNQPQHF
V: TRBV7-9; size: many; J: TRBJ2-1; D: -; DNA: TGTGCCAGCAGCTTAGCGAGACGGAATCAGTTCTTC; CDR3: CASSLARRNQFF
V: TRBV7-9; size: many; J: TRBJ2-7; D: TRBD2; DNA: TGTGCCAGCAGCTCGACTAGCGGGATCTACGAGCAGTACTTC; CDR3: CASSSTSGIYEQYF
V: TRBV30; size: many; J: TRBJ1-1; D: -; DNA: TGTGCCTGGAAGCCGGGGGGATACACTGAAGCTTTCTTT; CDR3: CAWKPGGYTEAFF
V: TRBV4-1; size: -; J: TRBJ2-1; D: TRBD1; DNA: TGCGCCAGCAGCCAGGTGACAGGGTCCCCCAAGTTCTTC; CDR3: CASSQVTGSPKFF
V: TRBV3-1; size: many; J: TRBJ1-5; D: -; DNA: TGTGCCAGCAGCCATGGGGACGGTGAGAGCAATCAGCCCCAGCATTTT; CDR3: CASSHGDGESNQPQHF
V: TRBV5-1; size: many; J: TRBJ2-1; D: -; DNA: TGCGCCAGCAGCTTGGACCCAGGGGCAGGTTGGAATGAGCAGTTCTTC; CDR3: CASSLDPGAGWNEQFF
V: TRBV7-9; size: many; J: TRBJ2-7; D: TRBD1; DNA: TGTGCCAGCAGCTTAGCTGGGACAGGGGCGCTTGAGCAGTACTTC; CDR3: CASSLAGTGALEQYF
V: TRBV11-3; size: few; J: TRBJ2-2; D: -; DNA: TGTGCCAGCAGCTTAGATCAGATGGGGGAGCTCACCGGGGAGCTGTTTTTT; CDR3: CASSLDQMGELTGELFF
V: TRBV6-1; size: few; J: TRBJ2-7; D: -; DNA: TGTGCCAGCAGTGAGATGAGGAGCTCCTACGAGCAGTACTTC; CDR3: CASSEMRSSYEQYF
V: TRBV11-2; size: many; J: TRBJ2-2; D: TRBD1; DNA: TGTGCCAGCAGCCGGGCCGGGACAGGGGACACCGGGGAGCTGTTTTTT; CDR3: CASSRAGTGDTGELFF
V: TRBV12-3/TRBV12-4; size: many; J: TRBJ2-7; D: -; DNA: TGTGCCAGCAGTTCTACCCCCGAGGGACGGGGGGAGCAGTACTTC; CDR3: CASSSTPEGRGEQYF
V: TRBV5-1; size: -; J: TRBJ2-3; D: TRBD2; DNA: TGCGCCAGCAGCTTGGGGACTAGCGGGGGTTCGCAGTATTTT; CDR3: CASSLGTSGGSQYF
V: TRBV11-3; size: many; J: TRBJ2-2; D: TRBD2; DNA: TGTGCCAGCCGCTACGGGAGGCAAAACACCGGGGAGCTGTTTTTT; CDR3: CASRYGRQNTGELFF
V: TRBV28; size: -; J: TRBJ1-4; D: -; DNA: TGTGCCAGCAGTTTGGGGCAGGGAGGTGGAAAACTGTTTTTT; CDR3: CASSLGQGGGKLFF
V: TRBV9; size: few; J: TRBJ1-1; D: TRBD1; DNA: TGTGCCAGCAGCGTCCGACCGGAACAGAGAGACAGGGGGTTTGCTGAAGCTTTCTTT; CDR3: CASSVRPEQRDRGFAEAFF
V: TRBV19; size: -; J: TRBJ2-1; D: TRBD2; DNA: TGTGCCAGTAGTACAGCGGGAGGGACCTACAATGAGCAGTTCTTC; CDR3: CASSTAGGTYNEQFF
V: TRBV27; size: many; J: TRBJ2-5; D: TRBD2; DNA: TGTGCCAGCAGTTACCAACTAGCGAACCAAGAGACCCAGTACTTC; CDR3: CASSYQLANQETQYF
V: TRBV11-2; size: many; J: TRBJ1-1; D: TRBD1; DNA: TGTGCCAGCAGCTTAGATCTGGGGCAGGACAGGGGAATCACTGAAGCTTTCTTT; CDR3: CASSLDLGQDRGITEAFF
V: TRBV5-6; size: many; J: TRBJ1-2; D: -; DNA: TGTGCCAGCAGCTTGCTGGCCGACAACTATGGCTACACCTTC; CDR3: CASSLLADNYGYTF
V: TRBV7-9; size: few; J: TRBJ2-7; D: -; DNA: TGTGCCAGCAGCTTACCCGCGGGGACTGCCTACGAGCAGTACTTC; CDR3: CASSLPAGTAYEQYF
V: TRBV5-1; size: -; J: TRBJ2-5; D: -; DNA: TGCGCCGCCGGGACATCCATCGGGGAGACCCAGTACTTC; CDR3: CAAGTSIGETQYF
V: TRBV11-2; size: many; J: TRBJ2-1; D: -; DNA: TGTGCCAGCAGCCCCCCCGTGGGAGCGGTCATCCATGAGCAGTTCTTC; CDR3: CASSPPVGAVIHEQFF
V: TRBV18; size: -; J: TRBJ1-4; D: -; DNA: TGTGCCAGCTCACCACAGCGGGGCAGAACAACTAATGAAAAACTGTTTTTT; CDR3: CASSPQRGRTTNEKLFF
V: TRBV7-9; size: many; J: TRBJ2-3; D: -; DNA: TGTGCCAGCAGCTTAAGTTCGGCGTTCGCAGATACGCAGTATTTT; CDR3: CASSLSSAFADTQYF
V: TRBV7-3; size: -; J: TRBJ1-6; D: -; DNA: TGTGCCAGCAGCCGGCGGGCTTCACCCCTCCACTTT; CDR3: CASSRRASPLHF
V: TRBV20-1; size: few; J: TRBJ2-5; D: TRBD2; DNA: TGCAGTGCTAGAGATCTAATAGGGACTAGCGGGAGGGCCGAAGAGACCCAGTACTTC; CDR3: CSARDLIGTSGRAEETQYF
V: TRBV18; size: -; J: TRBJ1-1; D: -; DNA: TGTGCCAGCTCACCATTCTGGGAACGGGGGAACACTGAAGCTTTCTTT; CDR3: CASSPFWERGNTEAFF
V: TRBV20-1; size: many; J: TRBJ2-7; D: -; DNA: TGCAGTGCTAGAGATGATGGGGAGTTCTACGAGCAGTACTTC; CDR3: CSARDDGEFYEQYF
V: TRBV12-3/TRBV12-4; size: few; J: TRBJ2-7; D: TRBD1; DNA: TGTGCCAGCAGTTCGCTACAGGGGGTGGTCGAGCAGTACTTC; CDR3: CASSSLQGVVEQYF
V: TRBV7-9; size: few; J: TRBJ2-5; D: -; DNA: TGTGCCAGCAGCTTAGCGCTAGGACAGCAAGAGACCCAGTACTTC; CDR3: CASSLALGQQETQYF
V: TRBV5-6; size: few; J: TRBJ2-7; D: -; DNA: TGTGCCAGCAGCTTGGCTGGCAGGGGCCGGGAGCAGTACTTC; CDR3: CASSLAGRGREQYF
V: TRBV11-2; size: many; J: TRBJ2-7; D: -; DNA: TGTGCCAGCAGCTCGCAGGGCCTAATCTACGAGCAGTACTTC; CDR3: CASSSQGLIYEQYF
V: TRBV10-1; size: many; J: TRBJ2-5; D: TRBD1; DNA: TGCGCCAGCAGTGAGTACAGGGGGAGAGATACCCAGTACTTC; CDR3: CASSEYRGRDTQYF
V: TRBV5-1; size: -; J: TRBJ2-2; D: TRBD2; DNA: TGCGCCAGCAACCCCGGGGGGGTTAACACCGGGGAGCTGTTTTTT; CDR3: CASNPGGVNTGELFF
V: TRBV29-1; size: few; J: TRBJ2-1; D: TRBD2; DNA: TGCAGCTCAAAGGGGGCTTGGCTAGCGGGAGCGAATGAGCAGTTCTTC; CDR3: CSSKGAWLAGANEQFF
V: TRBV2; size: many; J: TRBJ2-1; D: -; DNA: TGTGCCAGCACCCCGAATAACAATGAGCAGTTCTTC; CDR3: CASTPNNNEQFF
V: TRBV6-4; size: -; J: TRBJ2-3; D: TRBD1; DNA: TGTGCCAGCAGTGAACAGGGGCCAGATACGCAGTATTTT; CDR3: CASSEQGPDTQYF
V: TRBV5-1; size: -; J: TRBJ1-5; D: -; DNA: TGCGCCAGCAGCTTGGAGGGCGGGGGGCGCGGGCCCCAGCATTTT; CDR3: CASSLEGGGRGPQHF
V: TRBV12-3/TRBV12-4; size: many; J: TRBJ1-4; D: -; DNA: TGTGCCAGCAGTTTTCTTCCCGGACGCCATTCTAATGAAAAACTGTTTTTT; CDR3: CASSFLPGRHSNEKLFF
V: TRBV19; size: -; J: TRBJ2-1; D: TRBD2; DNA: TGTGCCAGTAGTAACTGGCTAGCGGGAGGCAATGAGCAGTTCTTC; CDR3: CASSNWLAGGNEQFF
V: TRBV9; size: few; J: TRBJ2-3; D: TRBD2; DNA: TGTGCCAGCAGCCCAAGAAGAGCGGGAGGGTTCACAGATACGCAGTATTTT; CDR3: CASSPRRAGGFTDTQYF
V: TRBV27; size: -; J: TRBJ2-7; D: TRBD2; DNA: TGTGCCAGCGGGACTAACACCTACGAGCAGTACTTC; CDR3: CASGTNTYEQYF
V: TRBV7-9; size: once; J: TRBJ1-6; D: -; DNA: TGTGCCAGCAGCTCCCGGATGGGGCCGAATTCACCCCTCCACTTT; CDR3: CASSSRMGPNSPLHF
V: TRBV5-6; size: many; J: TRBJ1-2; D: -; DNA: TGTGCCAGCAGCCCGACAGCGTCTAACTATGGCTACACCTTC; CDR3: CASSPTASNYGYTF
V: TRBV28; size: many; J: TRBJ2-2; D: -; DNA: TGTGCCAGCAGTTCGCCCTCTCCAGACGGGGAGCTGTTTTTT; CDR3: CASSSPSPDGELFF
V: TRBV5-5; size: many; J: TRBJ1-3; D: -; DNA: TGTGCCAGCAGCTTGGTGGCGGGAAACACCATATATTTT; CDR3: CASSLVAGNTIYF
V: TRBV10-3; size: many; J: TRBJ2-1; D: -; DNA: TGTGCCATCAGTGAGGCAACAGGGAAAGAGAGGAATGAGCAGTTCTTC; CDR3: CAISEATGKERNEQFF